A single sample gave rise to the 3 T cell receptor beta chains below, sequenced in a study of T cell responses to AZD1222 COVID-19 vaccine. Using immunoSEQ multiplex PCR, the repertoire was profiled, and TCRdb retains in-frame clones only, with some absent. The sample has about 92,000 clones; 65% to 90% are singletons. The specimen comprised peripheral blood, sampled on day 0 of AZD1222 vaccination. These receptors all come from an adult in good health.

The genes are TRBV6-5 and TRBJ1-2; D is possibly TRBD1 (5 bases). The CDR3 runs to 13 residues. V shed 7 bases and J shed 1 base, with 10 bases lying between them. The V gene's germline CDR1 is MNHEY and CDR2 SVGAGI. CDR3 sequence: CASKAGNNYGYTF. Here the CDR3 DNA reads TGTGCCAGCAAGGCAGGGAATAACTATGGCTACACCTTC.

This chain joins TRBV12-3 or TRBV12-4 and TRBJ2-7; D unclear. The CDR3 is 12 residues long. V was clipped by 3 bases and J by 1 base, with 4 bases between them. The CDR3 bases are TGTGCCAGCAGTTTTGGGTCCTACGAGCAGTACTTC. Translation: CASSFGSYEQYF.

The chain has TRBV7-2 and TRBJ1-4, with D possibly being TRBD1 (6 bases). V was cut by 2 bases and J by 7 bases, with 14 bases left in between. This CDR3 is built from 15 residues. The germline V gene has CDR1 SGHTA and CDR2 FQGNSA. Here the CDR3 DNA reads TGTGCCAGCAGCTTAACGTTCGGGGGCGGTGAAAAACTGTTTTTT. It is translated as CASSLTFGGGEKLFF.